This is a list of T cell receptor beta chains from one sample in a study of tumor-infiltrating lymphocytes in localized non-small cell lung cancer. Clones were sequenced by immunoSEQ multiplex PCR, and TCRdb holds only the in-frame ones, with some missing. The data contain roughly 9,200 clones, 81% of them seen just once; the ten biggest clones take up around 10%. The specimen was uninvolved lung tissue not adjacent to the tumor. Receptors originate from a human donor with non-small cell lung cancer. The CDR3 runs from the conserved cysteine through the conserved F or W. D genes are given only for firm matches. Not all rows give a size; the values are once, few, many and, for expanded clones, a class.

J gene	V gene	clone size	D gene	CDR3 DNA	CDR3 protein
TRBJ1-1	TRBV28	few	TRBD1	TGTGCCAGCAGGCCAGGGGGGGGCAGGACTGAAGCTTTCTTT	CASRPGGGRTEAFF
TRBJ2-7	TRBV11-2	-	-	TGTGCCAGCAGCCCCCGGGGATCCTACGAGCAGTACTTC	CASSPRGSYEQYF
TRBJ1-5	TRBV9	-	-	TGTGCCAGCAGCGTAGATGGGGCCAATCAGCCCCAGCATTTT	CASSVDGANQPQHF
TRBJ1-1	TRBV11-3	-	-	TGTGCCAGCAGCTTAGGAGGGATGAACACTGAAGCTTTCTTT	CASSLGGMNTEAFF
TRBJ1-2	TRBV6-6	-	-	TGTGCCAGCAGTCAGACGGTTAACTATGGCTACACCTTC	CASSQTVNYGYTF
TRBJ2-5	TRBV2	-	-	TGTGCCAGCAGTGAATTTACGGGAGCGGAGGCCCAGTACTTC	CASSEFTGAEAQYF
TRBJ2-2	TRBV12-5	large	TRBD1	TGTGCTAGTGGTCCCCAGGGGGTCCGAAACACCGGGGAGCTGTTTTTT	CASGPQGVRNTGELFF
TRBJ2-7	TRBV10-2	-	-	TGCGCCAGCAAAAGCGGGACAAACTACGAGCAGTACTTC	CASKSGTNYEQYF
TRBJ1-2	TRBV30	-	-	TGTGCCTGGGGACCCGGGGCAGGGAGCGGCTACACCTTC	CAWGPGAGSGYTF
TRBJ2-7	TRBV5-1	-	TRBD1	TGCGCCAGCAGCCGAAACCCTCCCGGGACAGGGGGAAGCTCCTACGAGCAGTACTTC	CASSRNPPGTGGSSYEQYF
TRBJ2-7	TRBV27	-	-	TGTGCCAGCAGTCCGACCCCCTACGAGCAGTACTTC	CASSPTPYEQYF